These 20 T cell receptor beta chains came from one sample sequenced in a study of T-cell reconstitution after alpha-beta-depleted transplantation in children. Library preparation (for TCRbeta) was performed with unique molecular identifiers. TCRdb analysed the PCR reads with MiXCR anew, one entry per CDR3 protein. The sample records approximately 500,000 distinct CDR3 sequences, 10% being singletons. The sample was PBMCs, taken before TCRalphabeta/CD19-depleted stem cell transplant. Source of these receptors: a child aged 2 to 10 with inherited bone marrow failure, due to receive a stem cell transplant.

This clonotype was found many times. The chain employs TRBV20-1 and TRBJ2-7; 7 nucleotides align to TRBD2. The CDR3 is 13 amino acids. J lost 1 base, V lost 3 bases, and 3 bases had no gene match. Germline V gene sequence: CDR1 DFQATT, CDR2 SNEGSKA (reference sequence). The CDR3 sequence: CSASWGGSYEQYF. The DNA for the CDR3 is TGCAGTGCTAGTTGGGGGGGATCCTACGAGCAGTACTTC.

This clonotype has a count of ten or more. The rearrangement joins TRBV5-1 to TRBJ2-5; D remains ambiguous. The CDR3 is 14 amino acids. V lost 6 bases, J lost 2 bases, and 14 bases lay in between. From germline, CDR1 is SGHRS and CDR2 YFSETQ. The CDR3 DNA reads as TGCGCCAGCACCGAGGACGGAACACAAGAGACCCAGTACTTC. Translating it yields CASTEDGTQETQYF.

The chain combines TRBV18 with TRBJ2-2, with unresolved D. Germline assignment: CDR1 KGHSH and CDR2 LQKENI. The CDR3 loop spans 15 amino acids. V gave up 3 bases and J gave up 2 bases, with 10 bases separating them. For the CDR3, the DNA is TGTGCCAGCTCACCCCCTAGTCCCAACACCGGGGAGCTGTTTTTT. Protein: CASSPPSPNTGELFF.

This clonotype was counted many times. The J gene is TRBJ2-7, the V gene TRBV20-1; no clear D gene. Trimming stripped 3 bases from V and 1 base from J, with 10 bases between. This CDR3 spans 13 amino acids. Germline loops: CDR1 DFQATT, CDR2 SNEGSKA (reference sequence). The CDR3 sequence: CSARDALSYEQYF. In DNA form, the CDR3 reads TGCAGTGCTAGGGACGCTTTGTCCTACGAGCAGTACTTC.

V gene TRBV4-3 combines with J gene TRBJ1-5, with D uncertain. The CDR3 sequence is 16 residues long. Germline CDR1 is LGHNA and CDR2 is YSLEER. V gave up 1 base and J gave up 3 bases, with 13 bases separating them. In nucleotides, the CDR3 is TGCGCCAGCAGCCAAGTCTGGGATCCTCCCAATCAGCCCCAGCATTTT. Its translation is CASSQVWDPPNQPQHF.

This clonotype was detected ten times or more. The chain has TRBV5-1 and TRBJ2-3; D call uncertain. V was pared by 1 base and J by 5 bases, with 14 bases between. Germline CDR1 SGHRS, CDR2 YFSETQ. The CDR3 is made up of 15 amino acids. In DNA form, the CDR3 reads TGCGCCAGCAGCTTGTCTTCCACCCCGGGAGATACGCAGTATTTT. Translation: CASSLSSTPGDTQYF.

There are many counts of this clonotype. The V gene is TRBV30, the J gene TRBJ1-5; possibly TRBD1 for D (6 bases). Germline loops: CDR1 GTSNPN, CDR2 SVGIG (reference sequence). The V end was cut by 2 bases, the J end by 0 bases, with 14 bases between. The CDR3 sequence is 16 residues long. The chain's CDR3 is CAWSLGGGYSNQPQHF. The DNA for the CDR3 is TGTGCCTGGAGTCTCGGAGGGGGTTATAGCAATCAGCCCCAGCATTTT.

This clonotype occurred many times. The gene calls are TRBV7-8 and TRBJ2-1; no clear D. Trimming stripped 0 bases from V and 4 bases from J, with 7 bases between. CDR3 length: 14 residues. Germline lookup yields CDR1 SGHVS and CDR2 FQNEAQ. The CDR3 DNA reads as TGTGCCAGCAGCTTAGCGGCCGTGTACAATGAGCAGTTCTTC. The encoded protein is CASSLAAVYNEQFF.

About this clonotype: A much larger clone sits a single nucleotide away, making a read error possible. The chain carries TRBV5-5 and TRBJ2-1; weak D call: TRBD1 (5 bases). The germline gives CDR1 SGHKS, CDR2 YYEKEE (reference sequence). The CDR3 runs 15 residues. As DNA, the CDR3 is TGTACCAGCAGCCCAACACAGGCCCCCTACAATGAGCAGTTCTTC. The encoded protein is CTSSPTQAPYNEQFF.

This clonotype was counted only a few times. This CDR3 is CAISREFQETQYF. CDR3 nucleotides: TGTGCCATCAGTCGAGAATTCCAAGAGACCCAGTACTTC. This chain uses TRBV10-3 with TRBJ2-5; D is unresolved. Trimming pared 5 bases from V and 1 base from J, leaving 8 bases between. In germline, CDR1 is ENHRY, CDR2 SYGVKD. CDR3 length: 13 amino acids.

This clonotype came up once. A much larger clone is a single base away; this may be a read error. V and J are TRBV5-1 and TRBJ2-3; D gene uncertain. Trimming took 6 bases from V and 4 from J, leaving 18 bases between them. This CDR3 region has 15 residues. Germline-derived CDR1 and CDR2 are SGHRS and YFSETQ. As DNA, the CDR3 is TGCGCCAGCATCCTGCAGACCCGTTATTCAGATACGCAGTATTTT. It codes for CASILQTRYSDTQYF.

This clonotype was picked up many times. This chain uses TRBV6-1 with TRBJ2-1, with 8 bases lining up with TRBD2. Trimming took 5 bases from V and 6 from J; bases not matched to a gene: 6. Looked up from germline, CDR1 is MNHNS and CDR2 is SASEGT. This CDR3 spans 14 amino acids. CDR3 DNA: TGTGCCAGCAGTAAACGGACTAGCTCCAATGAGCAGTTCTTC. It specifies CASSKRTSSNEQFF.

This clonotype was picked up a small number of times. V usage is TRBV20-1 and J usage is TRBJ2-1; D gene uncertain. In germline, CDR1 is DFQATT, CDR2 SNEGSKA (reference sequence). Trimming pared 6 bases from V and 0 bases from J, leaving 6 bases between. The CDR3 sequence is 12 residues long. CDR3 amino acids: CSAKDSYNEQFF. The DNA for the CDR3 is TGCAGTGCCAAGGACTCCTACAATGAGCAGTTCTTC.

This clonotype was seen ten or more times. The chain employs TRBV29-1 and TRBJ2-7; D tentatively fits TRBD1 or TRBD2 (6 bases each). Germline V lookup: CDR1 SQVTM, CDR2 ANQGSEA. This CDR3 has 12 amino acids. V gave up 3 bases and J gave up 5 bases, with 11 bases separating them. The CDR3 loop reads CSVEGGPHEQYF. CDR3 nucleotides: TGCAGCGTTGAGGGGGGCCCCCACGAGCAGTACTTC.

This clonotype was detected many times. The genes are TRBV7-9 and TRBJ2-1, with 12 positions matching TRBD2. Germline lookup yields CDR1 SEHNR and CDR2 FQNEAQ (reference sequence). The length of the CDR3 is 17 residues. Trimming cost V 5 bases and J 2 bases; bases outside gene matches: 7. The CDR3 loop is CASSTRLAGVTYNEQFF. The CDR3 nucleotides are TGTGCCAGCAGCACTAGACTAGCGGGAGTGACCTACAATGAGCAGTTCTTC.

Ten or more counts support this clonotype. The CDR3 region is CASSFGQAGYTDTQYF. DNA for the CDR3: TGTGCCAGCAGTTTTGGTCAAGCGGGGTACACAGATACGCAGTATTTT. J is TRBJ2-3 and V is TRBV28; 7 positions match TRBD2. The CDR3 is made up of 16 amino acids. V lost 3 bases and J lost 2; bases outside the gene matches: 8. Per the germline V gene, CDR1 is MDHEN and CDR2 is SYDVKM.

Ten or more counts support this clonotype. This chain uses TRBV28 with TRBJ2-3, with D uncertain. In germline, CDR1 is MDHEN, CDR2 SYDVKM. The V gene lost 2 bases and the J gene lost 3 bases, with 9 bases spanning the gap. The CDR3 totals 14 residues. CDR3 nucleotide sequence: TGTGCCAGCAGTTTAAGGTCTAGGACAGATACGCAGTATTTT. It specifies CASSLRSRTDTQYF.

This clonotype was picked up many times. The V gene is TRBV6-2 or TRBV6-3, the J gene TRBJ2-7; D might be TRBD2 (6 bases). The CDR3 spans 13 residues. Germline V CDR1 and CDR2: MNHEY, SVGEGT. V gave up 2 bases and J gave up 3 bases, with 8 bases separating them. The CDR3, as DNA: TGTGCCAGCAGTTACCACGGGAGCTACGAGCAGTACTTC. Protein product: CASSYHGSYEQYF.

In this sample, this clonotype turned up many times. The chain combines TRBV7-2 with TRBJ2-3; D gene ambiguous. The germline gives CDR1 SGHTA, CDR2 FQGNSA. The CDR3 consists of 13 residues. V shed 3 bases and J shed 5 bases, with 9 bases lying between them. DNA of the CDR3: TGTGCCAGCAGCTTGGCGATTCTAGATACGCAGTATTTT. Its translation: CASSLAILDTQYF.

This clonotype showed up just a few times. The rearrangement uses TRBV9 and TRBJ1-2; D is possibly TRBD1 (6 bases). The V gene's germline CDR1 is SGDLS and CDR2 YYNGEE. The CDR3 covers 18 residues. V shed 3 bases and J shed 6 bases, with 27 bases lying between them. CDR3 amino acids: CASSAGVGTRPKGDGYTF. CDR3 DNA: TGTGCCAGCAGCGCCGGCGTGGGGACCCGCCCCAAGGGGGATGGCTACACCTTC.